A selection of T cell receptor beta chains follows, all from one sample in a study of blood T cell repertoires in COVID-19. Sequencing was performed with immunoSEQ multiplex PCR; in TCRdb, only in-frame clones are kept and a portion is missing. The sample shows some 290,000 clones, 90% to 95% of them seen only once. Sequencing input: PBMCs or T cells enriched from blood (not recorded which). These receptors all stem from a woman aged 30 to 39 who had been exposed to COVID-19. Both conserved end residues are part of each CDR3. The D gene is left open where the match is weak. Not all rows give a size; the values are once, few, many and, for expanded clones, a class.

TGTGCCAGCAGCTCGCCCAGGGAACAGAGCTACGAGCAGTACTTC	CASSSPREQSYEQYF	.	TRBJ2-7	TRBV5-4	.
TGCAGCGTTGGGGACAGGGAGTATGGCTACACCTTC	CSVGDREYGYTF	TRBD1	TRBJ1-2	TRBV29-1	.
TGCAGTGCTAGTAAGGGGGAAGGGGCTGAAGCTTTCTTT	CSASKGEGAEAFF	.	TRBJ1-1	TRBV20-1	.
TGTGCCAGCAGCCCCGGGGTAGCGGGGGGTGTAGGGACCCAGTACTTC	CASSPGVAGGVGTQYF	TRBD2	TRBJ2-5	TRBV5-4	.
TGTGCCACCAGCAGAGATAGGAGGGTGGGACAGCCCCAGCATTTT	CATSRDRRVGQPQHF	.	TRBJ1-5	TRBV15	once
TGTGCCACCAGCAGAGATCTCGGCGGAGCCTACGAGCAGTACTTC	CATSRDLGGAYEQYF	.	TRBJ2-7	TRBV15	.
TGTGCCAGCAGCTTTAGCGGGAGCTCCTACAATGAGCAGTTCTTC	CASSFSGSSYNEQFF	TRBD2	TRBJ2-1	TRBV11-2	.
TGTGCCAGCTCACCTACAGGGGGTGGTTCACCCCTCCACTTT	CASSPTGGGSPLHF	TRBD1	TRBJ1-6	TRBV18	.
TGTGCCAGCTCACCTCTCGGGACAGTGAATGAAAAACTGTTTTTT	CASSPLGTVNEKLFF	TRBD1	TRBJ1-4	TRBV18	few
TGTGCCAGCAGTGACTCAGTAAGGTCTAGTTACTCCTATAATTCACCCCTCCACTTT	CASSDSVRSSYSYNSPLHF	.	TRBJ1-6	TRBV6-4	.
TGTGCAAGTCGCCACAGCCTTTTGGGGACACCTAACTATGGCTACACCTTC	CASRHSLLGTPNYGYTF	.	TRBJ1-2	TRBV12-2	once
TGTGCCAGTAGTAAAAGACAGGGTCTCACCTACGAGCAGTACTTC	CASSKRQGLTYEQYF	TRBD1	TRBJ2-7	TRBV19	.
TGTGCCAGCAGCTTAGTTCAGGGCGCGAACACTGAAGCTTTCTTT	CASSLVQGANTEAFF	.	TRBJ1-1	TRBV7-6	.
TGTGCCAGCAGCCAACCTCCTGACGGGGAAAAACTGTTTTTT	CASSQPPDGEKLFF	.	TRBJ1-4	TRBV4-2	.
TGTGCCAGCAGCCGCGTTGGAGGGACCACAGATACGCAGTATTTT	CASSRVGGTTDTQYF	.	TRBJ2-3	TRBV7-9	.
TGTGCCAGCAGCCGGGACAGGGTACCGTGGAACACTGAAGCTTTCTTT	CASSRDRVPWNTEAFF	TRBD1	TRBJ1-1	TRBV27	.
TGCGCCAGCAGCTTGGACGGACAGGGGAGATCACCCCTCCACTTT	CASSLDGQGRSPLHF	TRBD1	TRBJ1-6	TRBV5-1	.
TGTGCCAGCAGCCCCGCGCCCGAGGGCAGGGGAAATGAGCAGTTCTTC	CASSPAPEGRGNEQFF	.	TRBJ2-1	TRBV7-9	.
TGTGCCAGCAGCGGAATCCAGGGGGGTCCTGGGGGCTACACCTTC	CASSGIQGGPGGYTF	TRBD1	TRBJ1-2	TRBV9	.
TGTGCCAGCAGCGGAGACCCCAGGGGGCAGTTTTCACCCCTCCACTTT	CASSGDPRGQFSPLHF	TRBD1	TRBJ1-6	TRBV9	.
TGTGCCAGTAGCCGAGAAAACATTCAGTACTTC	CASSRENIQYF	.	TRBJ2-4	TRBV19	.
TGTGCCAGCAGCCGGGGAACCGGGACTAGCGGGGGGATAAAAGAGACCCAGTACTTC	CASSRGTGTSGGIKETQYF	TRBD2	TRBJ2-5	TRBV3-1/TRBV3-2	.
TGCGCCAGCAGCCAAGGACTAGGGGACACCGGGGAGCTGTTTTTT	CASSQGLGDTGELFF	.	TRBJ2-2	TRBV4-3	.
TGTGCCAGCAGCGTAACAGGGGGCTGGAACACTGAAGCTTTCTTT	CASSVTGGWNTEAFF	TRBD1	TRBJ1-1	TRBV7-9	.
TGTGCCATCAGTGAGTCAGGGGTTAACTATGGCTACACCTTC	CAISESGVNYGYTF	.	TRBJ1-2	TRBV10-3	.
TGTGCCAGCAGCTTCCGGACAGCTTATAGCAATCAGCCCCAGCATTTT	CASSFRTAYSNQPQHF	.	TRBJ1-5	TRBV5-6	.
TGTGCCAGTATAAACAGGGGATCTGCTCAGCCCCAGCATTTT	CASINRGSAQPQHF	TRBD1	TRBJ1-5	TRBV19	.
TGTGCCAGCTCACCAGACAGGACGAACTATGGCTACACCTTC	CASSPDRTNYGYTF	.	TRBJ1-2	TRBV18	.
TGTGCCTGGAGTTACGGGACAGGGGGCCTTGGCTACACCTTC	CAWSYGTGGLGYTF	TRBD1	TRBJ1-2	TRBV30	.